The present TCR beta chain was sequenced within a study of CD8 T cells in ankylosing spondylitis. The CDR3 spans 17 residues. Germline loops: CDR1 MNHNS, CDR2 SASEGT. With 10 bases clipped from V and 7 bases from J, the junction kept 17 bases outside the gene matches. Many counts were recorded for this clonotype. Its antigen is not identified. The study's findings and limits: In ankylosing spondylitis blood, a motif of roughly 8 highly homologous TCR beta variants appeared characteristic. CD8+ disease-linked clones were present at relatively low frequencies in blood.

Libraries for TCR beta were made by quantitative 5'-RACE with molecular barcodes. TCRdb redid the calling of the 5' RACE reads with MiXCR, one entry per CDR3 protein. The table lists approximately 250,000 distinct CDR3 sequences, approximately 8% of them singletons. Source material: blood, either unsorted or a sorted T cell fraction (not recorded which). This chain joins TRBV6-1 and TRBJ2-1, with 12 bases that match TRBD2. This TCR was recovered from a female donor with ankylosing spondylitis or in good health (not recorded which). This CDR3 is CATRRASGGAGWNEQFF. CDR3 nucleotides: TGTGCCACCCGCCGGGCTAGCGGGGGGGCGGGGTGGAATGAGCAGTTCTTC.